These T cell receptor beta chains were read from a single sample in a study of blood T cell repertoires in COVID-19. Some clones are missing from TCRdb's copy, which holds only in-frame ones; the method was immunoSEQ multiplex PCR. The sample includes about 280,000 clones, roughly 90% seen only once; the top ten take approximately 2.9%. The sample was PBMCs or T cells enriched from blood (not recorded which). These receptor sequences come from a man aged 35-49 years who had been exposed to COVID-19. CDR3s include the opening cysteine and the closing phenylalanine or tryptophan. The order of the fields is D gene, V gene, J gene, clone size, CDR3 protein, CDR3 DNA. D genes are given only for firm matches. Only some rows state a clone size, as once, few, many or a class for expanded clones.

NA	TRBV27	TRBJ2-7	NA	CASSLSYSLYEQYF	TGTGCCAGCAGTTTATCGTACAGCCTCTACGAGCAGTACTTC
NA	TRBV4-1	TRBJ1-6	NA	CASSQITGQYNSPLHF	TGCGCCAGCAGCCAAATTACGGGACAATATAATTCACCCCTCCACTTT
NA	TRBV7-9	TRBJ1-5	NA	CASSPNSRGAFNQPQHF	TGTGCCAGCAGCCCCAATTCTCGGGGGGCTTTCAATCAGCCCCAGCATTTT
NA	TRBV13	TRBJ2-3	NA	CASSLTFQGTADTQYF	TGTGCCAGCAGCTTAACGTTTCAGGGTACCGCAGATACGCAGTATTTT
NA	TRBV30	TRBJ1-1	NA	CAWSVLNMEAFF	TGTGCCTGGAGTGTTCTCAACATGGAAGCTTTCTTT
TRBD1	TRBV24-1	TRBJ2-7	once	CATSDWTGAGEQYF	TGTGCCACCAGTGATTGGACAGGGGCGGGCGAGCAGTACTTC
TRBD1	TRBV4-1	TRBJ1-1	NA	CASSQVIGTEEAFF	TGCGCCAGCAGCCAAGTTATCGGGACAGAAGAAGCTTTCTTT
TRBD2	TRBV5-4	TRBJ2-1	NA	CASSPGGERGENEQFF	TGTGCCAGCAGCCCCGGGGGGGAGCGGGGGGAAAATGAGCAGTTCTTC
TRBD1	TRBV28	TRBJ1-5	once	CAARQGNQPQHF	TGTGCCGCCCGACAGGGGAATCAGCCCCAGCATTTT
TRBD2	TRBV12-5	TRBJ2-1	NA	CASGLVRGGSSYNEQFF	TGTGCTAGTGGTTTGGTACGGGGCGGGAGTTCCTACAATGAGCAGTTCTTC
TRBD1	TRBV28	TRBJ1-3	NA	CASSPGQGTGNTIYF	TGTGCCAGCAGTCCCGGACAGGGCACTGGAAACACCATATATTTT
TRBD2	TRBV10-2	TRBJ2-7	NA	CANSESLAGGAHEQYF	TGCGCCAACAGTGAGTCCCTGGCGGGAGGGGCCCACGAGCAGTACTTC
TRBD1	TRBV5-5	TRBJ1-1	NA	CASSFRDREPTEAFF	TGTGCCAGCAGCTTCCGGGACAGGGAGCCCACTGAAGCTTTCTTT
NA	TRBV25-1	TRBJ2-2	few	CASSETLNGGELFF	TGTGCCAGCAGTGAAACGTTGAACGGCGGGGAGCTGTTTTTT
TRBD2	TRBV5-1	TRBJ2-1	NA	CASSLTSGDYEQFF	TGCGCCAGCAGCTTGACTAGCGGGGACTATGAGCAGTTCTTC
NA	TRBV5-6	TRBJ1-1	NA	CASSLAIHTEAFF	TGTGCCAGCAGCTTGGCAATTCACACTGAAGCTTTCTTT
NA	TRBV2	TRBJ1-3	NA	CASSEGASGNTIYF	TGTGCCAGCAGTGAGGGGGCTTCCGGAAACACCATATATTTT
NA	TRBV14	TRBJ2-3	NA	CASSQTGNADTQYF	TGTGCCAGCAGCCAAACCGGTAACGCAGATACGCAGTATTTT
TRBD1	TRBV27	TRBJ2-6	NA	CASSLLTPSGTGASGANVLTF	TGTGCCAGCAGTTTACTCACTCCTTCCGGGACAGGAGCCTCTGGGGCCAACGTCCTGACTTTC
NA	TRBV19	TRBJ2-7	NA	CASSTNREYEQYF	TGTGCCAGTAGTACCAACCGGGAGTACGAGCAGTACTTC
NA	TRBV9	TRBJ1-1	NA	CASSALENTEAFF	TGTGCCAGCAGCGCCTTAGAAAACACTGAAGCTTTCTTT
TRBD1	TRBV12-5	TRBJ2-2	NA	CASAQTGTGELFF	TGTGCTAGTGCCCAGACAGGGACCGGGGAGCTGTTTTTT
NA	TRBV2	TRBJ2-1	NA	CASSVGLYNEQFF	TGTGCCAGCAGTGTCGGTCTGTACAATGAGCAGTTCTTC
TRBD2	TRBV9	TRBJ2-2	NA	CASSVEGRAGTGELFF	TGTGCCAGCAGCGTAGAAGGGAGGGCCGGCACCGGGGAGCTGTTTTTT
TRBD1	TRBV6-5	TRBJ2-1	NA	CASGDRVHEQFF	TGTGCCAGCGGGGACAGGGTCCATGAGCAGTTCTTC
TRBD1	TRBV28	TRBJ2-7	NA	CASRAAGTATYEQYF	TGTGCCAGCAGGGCTGCCGGGACAGCAACCTACGAGCAGTACTTC
NA	TRBV6-2/TRBV6-3	TRBJ1-5	NA	CASSGAFGGAQHF	TGTGCCAGCAGTGGAGCTTTTGGGGGGGCCCAGCATTTT
TRBD1	TRBV5-1	TRBJ2-3	NA	CASSTGTGADTQYF	TGCGCCAGCAGCACCGGGACAGGGGCAGATACGCAGTATTTT